This entry is about one TCR beta chain. Which antigen it targets is not known. No base qualities exist here, and no much larger clone lies one base off it. For sequencing of the TCRbeta CDR3 region, genomic DNA was extracted from the sorted cells. The immunoSEQ Assay was used for sequencing of TCRbeta CDR3 regions. In TCRdb, the immuneACCESS table is reduced to in-frame sequences with V and J assigned. These tables do not hold every clone; where another copy was compared, an unresolved V gene accounts for under half, and the others remain unexplained. This sample holds about 99,000 clones; about 96% were observed only once. The ten largest account for just over 2% of the sample. This sample was included in a study of OX40 agonist ivuxolimab in advanced cancers. As for the study more broadly: The costimulatory receptor OX40 (CD134) was targeted by ivuxolimab, a fully human IgG2 agonistic monoclonal antibody. Intravenous ivuxolimab was administered to patients every 2 weeks at six dose levels: 0.01, 0.1, 0.3, 1.5, 3 and 10 mg/kg. Patients were allowed to have had prior anti-PD-1, anti-PD-L1 or anti-CTLA-4 therapy, and approximately 41% of the dose-escalation patients had previously received checkpoint inhibitors. Of the 50 to 55 dose-escalation patients, hepatocellular carcinoma was present in approximately 20, melanoma in roughly 15, renal cell carcinoma in 9 and head and neck cancer in 9. The monotherapy dose-escalation portion (N ≈ 57 patients) of the phase I ivuxolimab trial is reported in the paper. Partial responses occurred in three dose-escalation patients: two with cutaneous melanoma and one with hepatocellular carcinoma. The purpose of peripheral TCRbeta sequencing was to test whether ivuxolimab changed TCR sequence diversity and led to clonal T-cell expansion. A male proportion of around 81% and a mean age of approximately 62 years, ranging from 23 to 79, were recorded for the dose-escalation cohort.

The investigation overall reported the following: Low levels of normalized T-cell clonal expansion were also shown by some nonresponding patients. At doses of 0.1 to 3.0 mg/kg, clonal expansion of both CD4+ and CD8+ T cells in blood was seen between baseline and week 6. On average, CD8+ T cells showed more expanded clones than CD4+ T cells after ivuxolimab. The antigen specificity of the clonally expanded peripheral T cells was not determined. In partial responders in the 0.1-3.0 mg/kg groups, normalized peripheral clonal expansion was found to be among the lowest, especially among CD8+ T cells.

Patients with a history of autoimmune disease or receiving systemic immunosuppression were excluded from the trial. Peripheral blood for TCR sequencing was collected from all dose cohorts at baseline, on cycle 4 day 1, and on cycle 7 day 1. The samples were drawn from a first-in-human, open-label, multicenter phase I dose-escalation trial of ivuxolimab. The trial enrolled adults with locally advanced or metastatic head and neck squamous cell, hepatocellular, melanoma or renal cell carcinoma. CD4+ and CD8+ T cells were sorted separately from peripheral blood before TCR sequencing. The CDR3, cysteine through phenylalanine, is 16 amino acids long. Only the CDR3 part of the read is kept: 48 bases, read in frame from the first base. V loses 5 bases of germline sequence and J loses 1 base, and the interval between the two ends is 18 bases. The germline V gene (reference sequence) gives CDR1 as LNHNV and CDR2 as YYDKDF.

Specimen: CD4+ or CD8+ T cells sorted from blood, collected in a trial of the OX40 agonist ivuxolimab. The TCR was taken from an adult with an advanced solid tumor such as melanoma, head and neck, liver or kidney cancer. This chain joins TRBV15 to TRBJ2-7; the D gene could be TRBD1 or TRBD2, each one agreeing over 5 bases. The nucleotide sequence reads as follows: TGTGCCACCAGCCCTAAGGCCGGGGACGCATCCTACGAGCAGTACTTC. Translated, this gives CATSPKAGDASYEQYF.